The clone carrying this T cell receptor (beta chain) was seen a few times. Antigen unknown. This specimen belongs to a study of CD8+CD57+ T cells in acquired aplastic anemia. Study observations and caveats: Roughly 31 CD8+ CDR3 sequences were shared between patients and controls.

For CDR3 and TCR beta VDJ profiling, genomic DNA was the template used. Each CDR3 protein gets one entry after TCRdb re-called the reads with MiXCR. Among some 200,000 distinct CDR3 sequences listed, approximately 48% were seen once. Trimming cost V 3 bases and J 2 bases, with 11 bases left between them. The CDR3 extends over 15 amino acids. CDR1 and CDR2 (germline): LNHNV, YYDKDF (reference sequence). Before being chosen for sequencing, patients had shown CD8+CD57+ cell expansion by flow cytometry. When blood sampling took place, the patients had received no therapy. V is TRBV15 and J is TRBJ1-5, with D tentatively TRBD1 (5 bases). The sample consisted of sorted CD4+, CD8+, or CD8+CD57+ T cells (not recorded which) from PBMCs. This receptor was identified in a human donor with aplastic anemia. This chain's CDR3 is CATSRAGEGNQPQHF. CDR3 sequence (DNA): TGTGCCACCAGCAGGGCGGGGGAGGGCAATCAGCCCCAGCATTTT.